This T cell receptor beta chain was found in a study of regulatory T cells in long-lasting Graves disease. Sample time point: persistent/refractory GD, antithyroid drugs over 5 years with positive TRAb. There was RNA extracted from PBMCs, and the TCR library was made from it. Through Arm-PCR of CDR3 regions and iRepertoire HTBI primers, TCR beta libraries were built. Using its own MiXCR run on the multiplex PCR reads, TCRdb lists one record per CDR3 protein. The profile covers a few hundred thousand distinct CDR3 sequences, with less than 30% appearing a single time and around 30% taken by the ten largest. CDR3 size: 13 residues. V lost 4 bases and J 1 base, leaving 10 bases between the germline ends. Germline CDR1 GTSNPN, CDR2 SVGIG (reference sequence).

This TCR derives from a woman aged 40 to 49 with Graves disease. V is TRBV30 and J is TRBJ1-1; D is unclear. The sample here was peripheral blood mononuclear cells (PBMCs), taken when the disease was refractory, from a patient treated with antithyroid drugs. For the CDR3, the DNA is TGTGCCTGGACCAGAACGAAGAACACTGAAGCTTTCTTT. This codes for CAWTRTKNTEAFF.